This TCR beta chain originates from a study of blood T cell repertoires in COVID-19. V was clipped by 8 bases and J by 10 bases, with 15 bases between them. The CDR3 loop spans 12 amino acids. Using immunoSEQ multiplex PCR, the repertoire was profiled, and TCRdb retains in-frame clones only, with some absent. The sample includes more than 100,000 clones, roughly 82% of them seen just once. V usage is TRBV12-3 or TRBV12-4 and J usage is TRBJ2-1; no clear D. Sequencing was done on a sample of peripheral blood. The TCR comes from a human donor in a cohort sampled during active COVID-19. The CDR3 is CASGSGESEQFF. In nucleotides, the CDR3 is TGTGCCAGCGGAAGTGGAGAGAGCGAGCAGTTCTTC.